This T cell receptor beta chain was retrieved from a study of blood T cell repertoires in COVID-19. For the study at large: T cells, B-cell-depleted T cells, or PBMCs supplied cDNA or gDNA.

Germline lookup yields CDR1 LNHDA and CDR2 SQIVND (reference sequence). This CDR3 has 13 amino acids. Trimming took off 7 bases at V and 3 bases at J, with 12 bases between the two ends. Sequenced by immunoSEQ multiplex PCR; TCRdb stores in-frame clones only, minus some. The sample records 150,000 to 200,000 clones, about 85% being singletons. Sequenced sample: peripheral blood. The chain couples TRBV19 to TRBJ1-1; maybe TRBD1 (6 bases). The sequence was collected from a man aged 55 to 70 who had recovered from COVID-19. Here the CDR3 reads CASISGVYTEAFF. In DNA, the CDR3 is TGTGCCAGTATCTCAGGGGTTTACACTGAAGCTTTCTTT.